The present TCR beta chain was sequenced within a study of T cell changes during pregnancy in multiple sclerosis. The protocol was immunoSEQ multiplex PCR, while the TCRdb copy is restricted to in-frame clones and leaves out a portion. Of around 50,000 clones detected, approximately 91% appear once; the ten largest clones hold 0.61%. This clonotype was sampled from a female donor in good health, enrolled as a control in a pregnancy study. Sequencing used CD4+ T cells from peripheral blood mononuclear cells, obtained after pregnancy.

As DNA, the CDR3 is TGTGCCAGTAGTGCGGGACGCGGGAACACTGAAGCTTTCTTT. It translates to CASSAGRGNTEAFF. V and J are TRBV19 and TRBJ1-1; TRBD1 is a possible D gene (5 bases). The V and J ends lost 5 bases and 1 base respectively, with 11 bases between them. CDR3 length: 14 residues. Germline V CDR1 and CDR2: LNHDA, SQIVND (reference sequence).